The 7 T cell receptor beta chains below come from one sample, sequenced in a study of cytomegalovirus exposure and HLA in healthy donors. Profiling relied on immunoSEQ multiplex PCR, and the TCRdb table lists in-frame clones only, not all of them. The table records around 220,000 clones, 80% to 90% of them present only once. What was sequenced was PBMCs. The source is a young woman in good health and CMV-seronegative.

The V and J genes are TRBV5-1 and TRBJ2-7, with D possibly TRBD1 on 6 matching bases. The germline V and J ends were trimmed by 7 bases and 1 base, with 24 bases remaining between them. The CDR3 totals 17 residues. The V gene's germline CDR1 is SGHRS and CDR2 YFSETQ. The CDR3 region has the DNA TGCGCCAGCGGGGGAATTAGGGAACAGGGTATATCCTACGAGCAGTACTTC. It specifies CASGGIREQGISYEQYF.

The chain joins TRBV13 to TRBJ1-1; maybe TRBD1 (5 bases). Trimming removed 7 bases at V and 0 bases at J, with 15 bases between. The germline gives CDR1 PRHDT, CDR2 FYEKMQ (reference sequence). This CDR3 region has 15 residues. The CDR3 DNA sequence: TGTGCCAGCACCGACGGGGGGGACCTGAACACTGAAGCTTTCTTT. It encodes CASTDGGDLNTEAFF.

This chain connects TRBV11-2 to TRBJ1-1; perhaps TRBD1 as D (6 bases). Trimming pared 3 bases from V and 3 bases from J, leaving 17 bases between. CDR3 length equals 16 residues. The germline gives CDR1 SGHAT, CDR2 FQNNGV. The CDR3, as DNA: TGTGCCAGCAGCTTCCGGGGGGCGGAGACAGACACTGAAGCTTTCTTT. This gives the protein CASSFRGAETDTEAFF.

The table lists this clone with a count of one. The CDR3 nucleotides read TGTGCCAGCAGCTTAGGGACTAGCGGGAGTTGGCATGAGCAGTTCTTC. Encoded protein: CASSLGTSGSWHEQFF. J is TRBJ2-1 and V is TRBV11-2; 13 positions match TRBD2. Per germline, CDR1 SGHAT and CDR2 FQNNGV. CDR3 length: 16 residues. Losses at the gene ends were 1 base for V and 8 bases for J; bases not matched to a gene: 5.

This sequence joins TRBV30 and TRBJ2-1; 15 bases are a match to TRBD2. The CDR3 has 18 residues. Trimming took 0 bases from V and 10 from J; bases not matched to a gene: 13. Germline-derived CDR1 and CDR2 are GTSNPN and SVGIG (reference sequence). CDR3 amino acids: CAWSVEDGGTSGRREQFF. The CDR3 DNA sequence: TGTGCCTGGAGTGTAGAGGACGGAGGGACTAGCGGGAGGCGGGAGCAGTTCTTC.

The sample holds one count of this clone. The chain has TRBV11-2 and TRBJ1-2, with D possibly matching TRBD1 (6 bases). Deletions cut 1 base from V and 8 bases from J, with 17 bases between. The CDR3 is 15 amino acids. CDR1 and CDR2 (germline): SGHAT, FQNNGV. DNA of the CDR3: TGTGCCAGCAGCTTAGTCCAGGGAAGGGGACAAGGCTACACCTTC. This gives the protein CASSLVQGRGQGYTF.

The chain links TRBV9 to TRBJ2-3; a possible D gene is TRBD2 (5 bases). This CDR3 contains 16 residues. Germline V CDR1 and CDR2: SGDLS, YYNGEE. V lost 2 bases and J 3 bases, leaving 16 bases between the germline ends. In nucleotides, the CDR3 is TGTGCCAGCAGCGTTAGCGTCGCGGGCTCGACAGATACGCAGTATTTT. This translates into CASSVSVAGSTDTQYF.